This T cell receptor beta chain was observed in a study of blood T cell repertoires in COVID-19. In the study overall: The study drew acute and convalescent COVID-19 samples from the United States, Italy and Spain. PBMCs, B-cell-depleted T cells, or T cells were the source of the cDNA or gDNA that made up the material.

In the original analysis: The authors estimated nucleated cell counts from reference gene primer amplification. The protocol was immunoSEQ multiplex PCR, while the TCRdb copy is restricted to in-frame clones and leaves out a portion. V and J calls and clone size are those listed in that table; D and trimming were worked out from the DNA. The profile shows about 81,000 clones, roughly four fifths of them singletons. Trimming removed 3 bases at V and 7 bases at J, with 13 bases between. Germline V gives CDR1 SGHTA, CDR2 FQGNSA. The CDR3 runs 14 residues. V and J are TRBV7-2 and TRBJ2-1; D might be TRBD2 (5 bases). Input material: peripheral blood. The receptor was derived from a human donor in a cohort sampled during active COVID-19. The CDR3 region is CASSFYEGSNEQFF. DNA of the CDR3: TGTGCCAGCAGCTTTTACGAGGGTAGTAATGAGCAGTTCTTC.